The clone carrying this TCR beta chain was recorded at least ten times. V gave up 5 bases and J gave up 7 bases, with 12 bases separating them. Germline CDR1 and CDR2: SGHTA and FQGTGA. The CDR3 has 13 amino acids. The record originates from a study of T cells in Graves' hyperthyroidism and ophthalmopathy. Amplified regions were TCR beta CDR3 sequences from RNA transcripts. The primer set for the first-round RT-PCR of the TCR CDR3 was HTBI. In TCRdb, the multiplex PCR reads were re-called with MiXCR into one record per CDR3 protein. The sample carries hundreds of thousands of distinct CDR3 sequences, over 15% recorded once. The diagnoses drew upon clinical symptoms, serum thyroxine and TRAb, thyroid ultrasound and orbital computed tomography.

The chain carries TRBV7-3 and TRBJ2-1, with D possibly matching TRBD1 (5 bases). The TCR comes from a woman younger than 35 with Graves' ophthalmopathy. Sequences were obtained from blood. The CDR3 nucleotides read TGTGCCAGCAGCGCCGTTCAGGGAAATGAGCAGTTCTTC. Its translation: CASSAVQGNEQFF.